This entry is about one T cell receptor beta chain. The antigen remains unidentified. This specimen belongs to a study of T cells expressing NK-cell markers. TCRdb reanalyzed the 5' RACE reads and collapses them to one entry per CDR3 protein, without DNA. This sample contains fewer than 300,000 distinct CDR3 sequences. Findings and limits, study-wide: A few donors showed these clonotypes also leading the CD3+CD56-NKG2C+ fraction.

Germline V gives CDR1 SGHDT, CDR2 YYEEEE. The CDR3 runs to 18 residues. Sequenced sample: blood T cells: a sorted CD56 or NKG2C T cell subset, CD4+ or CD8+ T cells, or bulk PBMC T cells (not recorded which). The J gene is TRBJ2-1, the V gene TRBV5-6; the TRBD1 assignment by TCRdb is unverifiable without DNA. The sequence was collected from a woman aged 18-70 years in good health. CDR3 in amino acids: CASSWGGAGHSSYNEQFF.